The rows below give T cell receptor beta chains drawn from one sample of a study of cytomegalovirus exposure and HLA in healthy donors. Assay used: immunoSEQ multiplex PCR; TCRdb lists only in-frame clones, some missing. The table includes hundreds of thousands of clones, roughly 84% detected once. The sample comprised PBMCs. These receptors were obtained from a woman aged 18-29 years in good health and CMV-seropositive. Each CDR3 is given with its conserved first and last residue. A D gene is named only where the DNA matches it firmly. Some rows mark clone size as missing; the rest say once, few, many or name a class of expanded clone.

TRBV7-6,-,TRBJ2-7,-,CASSPSVPLSYEQYF,TGTGCCAGCAGCCCCTCGGTCCCCCTTTCCTACGAGCAGTACTTC
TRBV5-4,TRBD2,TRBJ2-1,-,CASSRGLANYNEQFF,TGTGCCAGCAGCCGGGGACTAGCGAATTACAATGAGCAGTTCTTC
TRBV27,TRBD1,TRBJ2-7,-,CASRPGTGSGGEYF,TGTGCCAGCAGACCCGGGACAGGGTCTGGTGGGGAGTACTTC
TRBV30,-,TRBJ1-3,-,CAWSVRDLSGNTIYF,TGTGCCTGGAGTGTAAGAGATCTCTCTGGAAACACCATATATTTT
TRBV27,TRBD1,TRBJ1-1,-,CASSLIPGTGVNEAFF,TGTGCCAGCAGTTTAATCCCCGGGACAGGGGTGAATGAAGCTTTCTTT
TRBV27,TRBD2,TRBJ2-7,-,CASSYTSAAYEQYF,TGTGCCAGCAGTTACACTAGCGCGGCCTACGAGCAGTACTTC
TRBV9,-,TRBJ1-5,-,CASSVDGGNQPQHF,TGTGCCAGCAGCGTAGACGGGGGCAATCAGCCCCAGCATTTT
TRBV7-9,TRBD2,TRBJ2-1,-,CASSWGLADLYNEQFF,TGTGCCAGCAGCTGGGGACTAGCGGACCTATACAATGAGCAGTTCTTC
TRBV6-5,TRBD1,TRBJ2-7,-,CASSLTGTEAKEQYF,TGTGCCAGCAGTTTGACCGGGACAGAGGCGAAAGAGCAGTACTTC
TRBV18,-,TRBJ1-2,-,CASSPDTYGYTF,TGTGCCAGCTCACCAGACACCTATGGCTACACCTTC
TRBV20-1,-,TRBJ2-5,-,CSAAGQETQYF,TGCAGTGCTGCGGGCCAAGAGACCCAGTACTTC
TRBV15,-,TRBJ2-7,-,CATSREELPQGREQYF,TGTGCCACCAGCAGAGAGGAGCTCCCCCAGGGTCGGGAGCAGTACTTC
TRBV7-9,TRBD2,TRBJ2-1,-,CASIKWAGEGQFF,TGTGCCAGCATCAAATGGGCGGGAGAGGGGCAGTTCTTC
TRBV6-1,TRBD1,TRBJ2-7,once,CASSSLQGVEQYF,TGTGCCAGCAGTAGTTTACAGGGGGTCGAGCAGTACTTC
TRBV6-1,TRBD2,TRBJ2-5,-,CASSEISGSAKTQYF,TGTGCCAGCAGTGAGATAAGCGGGAGTGCTAAGACCCAGTACTTC
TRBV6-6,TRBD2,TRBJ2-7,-,CASSSSGNPYEQYF,TGTGCCAGCAGTTCGAGCGGGAACCCCTACGAGCAGTACTTC
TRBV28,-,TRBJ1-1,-,CASSSLTENTEAFF,TGTGCCAGCAGTTCCCTGACTGAGAACACTGAAGCTTTCTTT
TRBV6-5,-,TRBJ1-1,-,CASSYGGANTEAFF,TGTGCCAGCAGTTACGGGGGGGCGAACACTGAAGCTTTCTTT
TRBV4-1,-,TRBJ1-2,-,CASSHPGGQDYGYTF,TGCGCCAGCAGCCATCCGGGGGGGCAGGACTATGGCTACACCTTC
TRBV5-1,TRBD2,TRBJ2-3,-,CASSLLAGSSTDTQYF,TGCGCCAGCAGCTTGCTAGCGGGGTCTAGCACAGATACGCAGTATTTT
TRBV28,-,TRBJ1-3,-,CASSSGGVGNTIYF,TGTGCCAGCAGCTCTGGGGGGGTGGGAAACACCATATATTTT
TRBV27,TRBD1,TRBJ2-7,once,CASSSATGGRGEQYF,TGTGCCAGCAGTTCGGCTACAGGGGGACGAGGGGAGCAGTACTTC